The sequence of this T cell receptor (beta chain) was determined in a study of shared clonotypes between healthy human individuals. The genomic DNA of each subset was split evenly across several immunoSEQ plates. Data came from immunoSEQ multiplex PCR; TCRdb stores just in-frame clones and leaves some out. The sample has some 2.3 million clones; 90% to 95% are singletons. All donors qualified as healthy HIV-negative adults and had experienced no recent acute infections or vaccinations. The CDR3 runs to 14 residues. V lost 1 base to trimming and J lost 0 bases, with 7 bases between them. The germline V gene has CDR1 SGDLS and CDR2 YYNGEE. This clone appeared a single time.

Material for sequencing was naive CD4+ T cells from PBMCs. Noted subset: CD45RA+ positively selected. The clonotype comes from a man between 18 and 29 years old in good health. Some clones in this sample may be carry-over from other donors' samples. The chain has TRBV9 and TRBJ2-5, with D hard to call. This chain's CDR3 is CASSVNPDQETQYF. In DNA form, the CDR3 reads TGTGCCAGCAGCGTAAATCCAGACCAAGAGACCCAGTACTTC.